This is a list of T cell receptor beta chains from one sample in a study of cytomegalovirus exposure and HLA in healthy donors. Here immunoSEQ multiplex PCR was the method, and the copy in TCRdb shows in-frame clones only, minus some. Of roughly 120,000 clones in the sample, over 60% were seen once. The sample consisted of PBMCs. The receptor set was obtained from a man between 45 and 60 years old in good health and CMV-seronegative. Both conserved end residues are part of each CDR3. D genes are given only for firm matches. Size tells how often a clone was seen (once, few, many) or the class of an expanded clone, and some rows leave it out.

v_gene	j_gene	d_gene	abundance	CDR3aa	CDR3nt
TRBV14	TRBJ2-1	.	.	CASSQGDRTLNEQFF	TGTGCCAGCAGCCAAGGAGACAGGACCCTAAATGAGCAGTTCTTC
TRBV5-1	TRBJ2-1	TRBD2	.	CASSLGSGGNNEQFF	TGCGCCAGCAGCTTGGGTAGCGGGGGAAACAATGAGCAGTTCTTC
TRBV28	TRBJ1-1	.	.	CASPKIPLIWGPQSLNTEAFF	TGTGCCAGCCCAAAAATCCCCCTAATCTGGGGCCCCCAGAGTTTGAACACTGAAGCTTTCTTT
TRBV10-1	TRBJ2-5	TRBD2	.	CASSESGGLETQYF	TGCGCCAGCAGTGAGAGCGGGGGGCTCGAGACCCAGTACTTC
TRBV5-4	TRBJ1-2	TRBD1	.	CASSSPDRGGYGYTF	TGTGCCAGCAGCTCGCCGGACAGGGGCGGTTATGGCTACACCTTC
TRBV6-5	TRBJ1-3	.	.	CASTAGFSGNTIYF	TGTGCCAGCACCGCCGGTTTTTCTGGAAACACCATATATTTT
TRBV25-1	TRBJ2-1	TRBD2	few	CASSAQAGAPDEQFF	TGTGCCAGCAGTGCCCAAGCGGGGGCCCCGGATGAGCAGTTCTTC
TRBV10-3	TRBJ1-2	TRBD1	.	CAISEFTGGFFNYGYTF	TGTGCCATCAGTGAGTTCACAGGGGGTTTTTTCAACTATGGCTACACCTTC
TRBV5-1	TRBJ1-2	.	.	CASSPTPDRTYGYTF	TGCGCCAGCAGCCCCACCCCGGACAGAACCTATGGCTACACCTTC
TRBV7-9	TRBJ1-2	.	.	CSSSLRSGSEIYGYTF	TGTTCCAGCAGCCTTAGGTCGGGGTCGGAGATCTATGGCTACACCTTC
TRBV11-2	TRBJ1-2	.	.	CASSLAGLYGYTF	TGTGCCAGCAGCTTAGCAGGGCTCTATGGCTACACCTTC
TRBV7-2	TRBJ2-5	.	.	CASSFPGHGKETQYF	TGTGCCAGCAGCTTTCCGGGACACGGAAAAGAGACCCAGTACTTC
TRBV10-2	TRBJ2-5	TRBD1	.	CASSESGADRERRETQYF	TGCGCCAGCAGTGAGTCAGGGGCCGACAGGGAACGGCGCGAGACCCAGTACTTC
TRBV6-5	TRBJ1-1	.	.	CASSYSVAGNTEAFF	TGTGCCAGCAGTTACTCTGTTGCAGGGAACACTGAAGCTTTCTTT
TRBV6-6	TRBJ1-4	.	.	CASNNPAGADGEKLFF	TGTGCCAGCAATAATCCAGCGGGGGCCGACGGTGAAAAACTGTTTTTT
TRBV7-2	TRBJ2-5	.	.	CASSSNELMAQYF	TGTGCCAGCAGCTCCAATGAGTTAATGGCCCAGTACTTC
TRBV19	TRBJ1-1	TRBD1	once	CASSPLGTGSTEAFF	TGTGCCAGTAGTCCTCTTGGGACAGGCTCGACTGAAGCTTTCTTT
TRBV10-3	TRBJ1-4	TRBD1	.	CAIRTGASNEKLFF	TGTGCCATCAGGACAGGGGCATCTAATGAAAAACTGTTTTTT
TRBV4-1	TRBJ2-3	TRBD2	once	CASSQARLAGGRTSTDTQYF	TGCGCCAGCAGCCAAGCCCGACTAGCGGGGGGGCGTACTAGCACAGATACGCAGTATTTT
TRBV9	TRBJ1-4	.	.	CASSETGFGANEKLFF	TGTGCCAGCAGCGAGACAGGTTTTGGAGCTAATGAAAAACTGTTTTTT
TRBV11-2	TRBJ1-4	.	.	CASSPSVGRSNEKLFF	TGTGCCAGCAGCCCGAGCGTGGGGAGGTCTAATGAAAAACTGTTTTTT
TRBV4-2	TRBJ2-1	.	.	CASSQDLRPPREQFF	TGTGCCAGCAGCCAAGATCTGCGGCCGCCTCGGGAGCAGTTCTTC
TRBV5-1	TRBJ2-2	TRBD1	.	CASSLRGQGGNGELFF	TGTGCCAGCAGCTTGAGGGGACAGGGGGGCAACGGGGAGCTGTTTTTT
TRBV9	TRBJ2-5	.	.	CASSVAVSQETQYF	TGTGCCAGCAGCGTAGCCGTCAGTCAAGAGACCCAGTACTTC
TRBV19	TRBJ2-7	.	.	CASSIDHPSDSISYEQYF	TGTGCCAGTAGTATAGATCACCCATCAGACTCCATCTCCTACGAGCAGTACTTC
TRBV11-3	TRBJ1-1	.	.	CASSLSRNTEAFF	TGTGCCAGCAGCCTTTCCAGGAACACTGAAGCTTTCTTT
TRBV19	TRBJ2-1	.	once	CASSIPHDRDEQFF	TGTGCCAGTAGTATTCCTCATGACCGGGATGAGCAGTTCTTC
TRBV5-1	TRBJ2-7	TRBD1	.	CASTSGTGVEQYF	TGCGCCAGCACTTCCGGGACAGGAGTCGAGCAGTACTTC
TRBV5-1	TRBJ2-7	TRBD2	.	CASSLGTSLDEQYF	TGCGCCAGCAGCTTGGGGACTAGCCTCGACGAGCAGTACTTC
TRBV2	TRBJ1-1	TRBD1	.	CASSEDRATRNTEAFF	TGTGCCAGCAGTGAGGACAGGGCAACCAGGAACACTGAAGCTTTCTTT
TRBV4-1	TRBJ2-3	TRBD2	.	CASSQGDGGDTQYF	TGCGCCAGCAGCCAGGGGGACGGGGGGGATACGCAGTATTTT
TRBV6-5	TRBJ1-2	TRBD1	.	CASSEPHRGYGYTF	TGTGCCAGCAGTGAACCACACAGGGGCTATGGCTACACCTTC
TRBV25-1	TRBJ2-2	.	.	CASSESGPNTGELFF	TGTGCCAGCAGTGAAAGCGGACCGAACACCGGGGAGCTGTTTTTT
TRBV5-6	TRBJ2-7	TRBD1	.	CASSWASGTGDEQYF	TGTGCCAGCAGTTGGGCTTCCGGGACAGGGGACGAGCAGTACTTC
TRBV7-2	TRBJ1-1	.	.	CASSRLSGTEAFF	TGTGCCAGCAGTCGCCTTTCGGGCACTGAAGCTTTCTTT
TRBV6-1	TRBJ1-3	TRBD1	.	CAIIRTGADTIYF	TGTGCCATCATTCGTACAGGGGCGGACACCATATATTTT
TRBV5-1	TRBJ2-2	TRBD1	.	CASSEQGDGELFF	TGCGCCAGCAGCGAACAGGGGGACGGGGAGCTGTTTTTT
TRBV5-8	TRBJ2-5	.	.	CASSPSGLVQETQYF	TGTGCCAGCAGCCCCAGCGGTTTGGTCCAAGAGACCCAGTACTTC
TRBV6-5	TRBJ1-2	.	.	CASSRLGGTGYTF	TGTGCCAGCAGCCGCCTGGGAGGAACTGGCTACACCTTC
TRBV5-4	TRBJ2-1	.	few	CASSLDPQGSRYNEQFF	TGTGCCAGCAGCTTGGATCCGCAGGGGAGTCGATACAATGAGCAGTTCTTC
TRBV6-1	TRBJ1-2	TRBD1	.	CASSEGQGAGGYTF	TGTGCCAGCAGTGAAGGACAGGGGGCGGGGGGCTACACCTTC
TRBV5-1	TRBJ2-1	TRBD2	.	CASSAGLAGGFNEQFF	TGCGCCAGCAGCGCGGGACTAGCGGGGGGGTTCAATGAGCAGTTCTTC